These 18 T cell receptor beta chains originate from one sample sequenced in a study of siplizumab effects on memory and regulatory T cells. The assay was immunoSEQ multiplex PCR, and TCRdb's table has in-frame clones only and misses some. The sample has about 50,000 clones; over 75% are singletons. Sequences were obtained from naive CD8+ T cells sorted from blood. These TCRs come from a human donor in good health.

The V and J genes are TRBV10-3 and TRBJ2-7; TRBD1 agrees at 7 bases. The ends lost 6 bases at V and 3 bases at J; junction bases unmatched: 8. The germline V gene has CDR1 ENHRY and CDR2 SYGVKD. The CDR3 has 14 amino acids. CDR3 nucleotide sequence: TGTGCCATCAGCGCCCCAGGACAGGTCTACGAGCAGTACTTC. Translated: CAISAPGQVYEQYF.

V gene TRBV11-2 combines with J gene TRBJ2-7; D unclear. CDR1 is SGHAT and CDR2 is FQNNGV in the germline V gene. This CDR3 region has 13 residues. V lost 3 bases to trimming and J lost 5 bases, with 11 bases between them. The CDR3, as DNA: TGTGCCAGCAGCTTCTCTGGGGAACACGAGCAGTACTTC. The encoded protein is CASSFSGEHEQYF.

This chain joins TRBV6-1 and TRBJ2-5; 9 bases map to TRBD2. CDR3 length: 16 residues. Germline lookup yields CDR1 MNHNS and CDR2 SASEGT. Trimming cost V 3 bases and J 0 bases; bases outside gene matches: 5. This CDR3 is CASSDEAGGYQETQYF. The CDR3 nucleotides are TGTGCCAGCAGTGACGAGGCGGGGGGGTACCAAGAGACCCAGTACTTC.

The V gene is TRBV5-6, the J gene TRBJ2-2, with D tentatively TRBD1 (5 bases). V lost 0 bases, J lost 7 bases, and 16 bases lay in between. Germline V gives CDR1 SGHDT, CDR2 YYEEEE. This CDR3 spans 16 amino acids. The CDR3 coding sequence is TGTGCCAGCAGCTTGGGAGTACAGGATCTAGGCGGGGAGCTGTTTTTT. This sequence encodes CASSLGVQDLGGELFF.

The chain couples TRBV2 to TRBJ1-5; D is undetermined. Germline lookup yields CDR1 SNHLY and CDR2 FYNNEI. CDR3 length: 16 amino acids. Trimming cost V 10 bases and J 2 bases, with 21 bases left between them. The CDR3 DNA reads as TGTGCCACTAAGATCTCCGCGGGAGACGGCAATCAGCCCCAGCATTTT. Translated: CATKISAGDGNQPQHF.

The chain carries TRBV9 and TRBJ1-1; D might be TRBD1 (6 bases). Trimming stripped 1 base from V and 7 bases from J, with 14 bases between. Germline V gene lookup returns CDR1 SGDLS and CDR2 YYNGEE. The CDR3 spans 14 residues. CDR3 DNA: TGTGCCAGCAGCGTAACCTCGGGGGCGATTGAAGCTTTCTTT. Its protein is CASSVTSGAIEAFF.

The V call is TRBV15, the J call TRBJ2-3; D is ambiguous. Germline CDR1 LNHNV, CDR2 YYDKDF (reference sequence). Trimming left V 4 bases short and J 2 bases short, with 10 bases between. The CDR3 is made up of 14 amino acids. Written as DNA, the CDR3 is TGTGCCACCAGCATTGAGGATTCCACAGATACGCAGTATTTT. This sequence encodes CATSIEDSTDTQYF.

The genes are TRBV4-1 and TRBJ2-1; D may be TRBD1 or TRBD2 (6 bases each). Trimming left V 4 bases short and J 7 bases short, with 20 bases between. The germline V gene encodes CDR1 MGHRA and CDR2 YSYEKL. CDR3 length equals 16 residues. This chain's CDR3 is CASSPLPGAFGNEQFF. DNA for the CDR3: TGCGCCAGCAGCCCCTTACCGGGGGCCTTTGGGAATGAGCAGTTCTTC.

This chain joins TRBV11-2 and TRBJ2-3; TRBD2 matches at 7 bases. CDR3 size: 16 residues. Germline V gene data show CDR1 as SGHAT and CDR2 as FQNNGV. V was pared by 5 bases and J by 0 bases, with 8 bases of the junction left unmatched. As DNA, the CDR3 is TGTGCCAGCAGCCTCTTGGGACTACCCAGCACAGATACGCAGTATTTT. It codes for CASSLLGLPSTDTQYF.

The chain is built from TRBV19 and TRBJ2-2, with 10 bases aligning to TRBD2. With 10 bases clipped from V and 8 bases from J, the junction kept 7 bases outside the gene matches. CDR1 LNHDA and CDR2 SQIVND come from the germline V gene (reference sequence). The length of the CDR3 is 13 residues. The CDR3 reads CATALAGEGELFF. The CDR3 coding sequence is TGTGCCACCGCTCTAGCGGGGGAGGGGGAGCTGTTTTTT. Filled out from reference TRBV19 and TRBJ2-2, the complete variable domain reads DGGITQSPKYLFRKEGQNVTLSCEQNLNHDAMYWYRQDPGQGLRLIYYSQIVNDFQKGDIAEGYSVSREKKESFPLTVTSAQKNPTAFYLCATALAGEGELFFGEGSRLTVL.

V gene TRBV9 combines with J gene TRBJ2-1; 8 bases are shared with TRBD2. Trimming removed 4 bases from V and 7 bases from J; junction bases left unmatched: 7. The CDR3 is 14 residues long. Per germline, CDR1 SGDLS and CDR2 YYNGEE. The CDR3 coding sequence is TGTGCCAGCAGCCCGACGTCTAGCGGGAATGAGCAGTTCTTC. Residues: CASSPTSSGNEQFF.

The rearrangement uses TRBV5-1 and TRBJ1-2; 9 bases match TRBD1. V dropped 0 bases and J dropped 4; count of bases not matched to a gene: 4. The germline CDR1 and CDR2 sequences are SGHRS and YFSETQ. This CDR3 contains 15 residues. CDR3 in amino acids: CASSLGQGVRYGYTF. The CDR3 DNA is TGCGCCAGCAGCTTGGGACAGGGGGTACGCTATGGCTACACCTTC.

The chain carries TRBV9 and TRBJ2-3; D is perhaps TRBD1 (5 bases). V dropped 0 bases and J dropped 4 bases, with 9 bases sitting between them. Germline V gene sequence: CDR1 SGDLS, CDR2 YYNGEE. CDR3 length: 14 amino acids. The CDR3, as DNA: TGTGCCAGCAGCGTAGCCAGGGCGCCAGATACGCAGTATTTT. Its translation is CASSVARAPDTQYF.

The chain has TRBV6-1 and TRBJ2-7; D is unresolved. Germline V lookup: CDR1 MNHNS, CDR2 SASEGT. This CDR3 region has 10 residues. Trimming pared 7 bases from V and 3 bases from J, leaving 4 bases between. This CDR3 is CASKDYEQYF. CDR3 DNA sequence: TGTGCCAGCAAAGACTACGAGCAGTACTTC.

This CDR3 is CASSAAAATTYEQYF. In DNA form, the CDR3 reads TGTGCCAGCAGTGCGGCGGCAGCTACTACCTACGAGCAGTACTTC. The gene calls are TRBV2 and TRBJ2-7; D not resolved. This CDR3 is 15 amino acids long. Trimming left V 4 bases short and J 2 bases short, with 15 bases between. The germline CDR1 and CDR2 sequences are SNHLY and FYNNEI. The variable domain in full, completed from reference TRBV2 and TRBJ2-7, reads EPEVTQTPSHQVTQMGQEVILRCVPISNHLYFYWYRQILGQKVEFLVSFYNNEISEKSEIFDDQFSVERPDGSNFTLKIRSTKLEDSAMYFCASSAAAATTYEQYFGPGTRLTVT.

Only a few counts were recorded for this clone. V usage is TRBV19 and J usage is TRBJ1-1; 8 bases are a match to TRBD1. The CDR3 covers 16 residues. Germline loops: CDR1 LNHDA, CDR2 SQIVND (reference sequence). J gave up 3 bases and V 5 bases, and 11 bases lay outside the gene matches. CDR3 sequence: CASSPRLDRADTEAFF. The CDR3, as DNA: TGTGCCAGTAGTCCCCGGCTGGACAGGGCGGACACTGAAGCTTTCTTT.

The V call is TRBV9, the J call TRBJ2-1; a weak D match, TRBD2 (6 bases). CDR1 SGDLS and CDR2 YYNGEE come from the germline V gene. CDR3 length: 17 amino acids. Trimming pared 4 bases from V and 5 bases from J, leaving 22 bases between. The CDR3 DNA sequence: TGTGCCAGCAGCTCATACAGCGGGTCGTCTTCCCACAATGAGCAGTTCTTC. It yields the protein CASSSYSGSSSHNEQFF.

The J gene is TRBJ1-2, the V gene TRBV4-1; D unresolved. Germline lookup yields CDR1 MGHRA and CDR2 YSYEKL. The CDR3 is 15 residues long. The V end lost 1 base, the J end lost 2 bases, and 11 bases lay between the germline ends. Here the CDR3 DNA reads TGCGCCAGCAGCCAAGTCCCCGAAACAAACTATGGCTACACCTTC. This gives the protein CASSQVPETNYGYTF.